The subject of this entry is one TCR beta chain. The source of the sample is a study of blood T cell repertoires in COVID-19. Seattle patients were enrolled while actively infected and followed longitudinally. This CDR3 contains 13 residues. The data were produced by immunoSEQ multiplex PCR, yet TCRdb's version contains in-frame clones alone and is incomplete. The sample has hundreds of thousands of clones; 85% to 90% are singletons. The source of this sequence is a woman aged 45 to 65 with COVID-19, enrolled during active disease. The J gene is TRBJ2-4, the V gene TRBV21-1; no DNA check was done on the table's D call, TRBD2. TRBV21-1 is designated a pseudogene. Sequencing was performed on peripheral blood. The CDR3 sequence is CASSGLAKNIQYF. DNA for the CDR3: TGTGCCAGCTCAGGACTAGCCAAAAACATTCAGTACTTC.